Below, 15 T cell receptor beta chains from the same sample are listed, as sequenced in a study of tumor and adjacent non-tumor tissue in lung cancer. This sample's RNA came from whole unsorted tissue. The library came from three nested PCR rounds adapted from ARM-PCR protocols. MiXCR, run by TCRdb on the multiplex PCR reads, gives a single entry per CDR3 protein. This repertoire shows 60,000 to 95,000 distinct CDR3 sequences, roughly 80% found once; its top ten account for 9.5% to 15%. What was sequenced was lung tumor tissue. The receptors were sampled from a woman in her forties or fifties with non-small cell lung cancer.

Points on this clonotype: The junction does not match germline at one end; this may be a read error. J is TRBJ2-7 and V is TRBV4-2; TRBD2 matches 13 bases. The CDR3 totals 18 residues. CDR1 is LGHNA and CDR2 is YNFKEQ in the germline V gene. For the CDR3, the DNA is TGTGTCAGCAGCCATGAAGGACTAGCGGGAGAAGATCGCTACGAGCAGTACTTC. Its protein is CVSSHEGLAGEDRYEQYF.

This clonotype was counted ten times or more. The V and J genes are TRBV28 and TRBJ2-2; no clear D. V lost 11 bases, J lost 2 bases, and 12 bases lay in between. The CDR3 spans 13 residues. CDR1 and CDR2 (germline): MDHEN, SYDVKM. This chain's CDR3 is CASRYPNTGELFF. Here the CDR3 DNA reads TGTGCCTCGAGGTACCCAAACACCGGGGAGCTGTTTTTT.

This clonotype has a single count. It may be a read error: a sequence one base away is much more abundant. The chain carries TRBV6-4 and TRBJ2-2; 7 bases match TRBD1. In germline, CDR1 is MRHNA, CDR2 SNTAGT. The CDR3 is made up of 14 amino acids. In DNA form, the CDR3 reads TGTGTCAGCAGTGACTTGAGGGGGCCGTGGGAGCTGTTTTTT. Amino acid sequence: CVSSDLRGPWELFF.

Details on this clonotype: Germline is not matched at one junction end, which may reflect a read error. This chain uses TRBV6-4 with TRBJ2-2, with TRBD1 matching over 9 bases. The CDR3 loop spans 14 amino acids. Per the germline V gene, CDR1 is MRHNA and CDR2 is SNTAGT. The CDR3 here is CASGQGHDTGELLF. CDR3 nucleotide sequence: TGTGCCAGCGGACAGGGGCATGACACCGGGGAGCTGCTTTTT.

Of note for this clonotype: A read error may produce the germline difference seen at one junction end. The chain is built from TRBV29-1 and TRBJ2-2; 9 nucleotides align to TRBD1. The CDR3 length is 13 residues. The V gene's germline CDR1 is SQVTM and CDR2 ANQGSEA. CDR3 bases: TGTAGCGTTGACAGGGGGAGGATCGGGGAGCTGTTTTTT. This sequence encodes CSVDRGRIGELFF.

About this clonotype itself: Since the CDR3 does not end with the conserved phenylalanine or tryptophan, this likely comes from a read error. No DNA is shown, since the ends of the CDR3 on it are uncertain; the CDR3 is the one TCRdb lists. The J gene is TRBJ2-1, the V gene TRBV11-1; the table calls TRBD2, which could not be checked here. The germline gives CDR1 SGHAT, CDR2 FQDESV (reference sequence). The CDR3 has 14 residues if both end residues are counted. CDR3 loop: CASSSCSGRNEQLS.

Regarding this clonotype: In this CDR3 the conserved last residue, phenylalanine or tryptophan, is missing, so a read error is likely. The CDR3 bases are TGTGCCACCAGTGTAGGCATCGGGAGGGTTCGTCAGCCCCAGCATTTA. Its protein product is CATSVGIGRVRQPQHL. The V and J genes are TRBV24-1 and TRBJ1-5; no definite D call. CDR1 KGHDR and CDR2 SFDVKD come from the germline V gene. The CDR3 extends over 16 amino acids. The V and J ends lost 5 bases and 6 bases respectively, with 19 bases between them.

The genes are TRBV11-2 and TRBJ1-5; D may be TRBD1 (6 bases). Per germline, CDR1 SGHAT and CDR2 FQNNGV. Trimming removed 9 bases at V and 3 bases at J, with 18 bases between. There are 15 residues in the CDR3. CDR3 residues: CASSAEGVTNQPQHF. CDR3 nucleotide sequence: TGTGCCAGTAGCGCTGAGGGGGTTACCAATCAGCCCCAGCATTTT.

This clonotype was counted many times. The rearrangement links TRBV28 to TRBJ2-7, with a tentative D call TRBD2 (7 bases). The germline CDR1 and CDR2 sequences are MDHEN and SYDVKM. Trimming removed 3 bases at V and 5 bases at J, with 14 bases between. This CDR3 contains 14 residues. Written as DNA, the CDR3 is TGTGCCAGCAGTTTGTCGGGGGGCGGACACGAGCAGTACTTC. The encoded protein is CASSLSGGGHEQYF.

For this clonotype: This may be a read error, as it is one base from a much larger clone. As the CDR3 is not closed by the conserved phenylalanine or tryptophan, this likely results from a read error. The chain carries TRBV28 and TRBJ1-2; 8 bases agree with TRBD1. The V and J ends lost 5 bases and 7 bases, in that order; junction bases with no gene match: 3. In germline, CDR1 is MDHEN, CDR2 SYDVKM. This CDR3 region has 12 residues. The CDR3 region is CASSGQGGGYTL. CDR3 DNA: TGTGCCAGCAGTGGACAGGGAGGTGGCTACACCTTA.

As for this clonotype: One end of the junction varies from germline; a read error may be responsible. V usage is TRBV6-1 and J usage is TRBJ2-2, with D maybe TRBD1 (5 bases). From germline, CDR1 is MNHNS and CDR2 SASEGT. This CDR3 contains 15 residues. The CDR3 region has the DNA TGCGTCAGCAGTGATAAGGACACCCACACCGGGGAGCTGTTTTTT. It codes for CVSSDKDTHTGELFF.

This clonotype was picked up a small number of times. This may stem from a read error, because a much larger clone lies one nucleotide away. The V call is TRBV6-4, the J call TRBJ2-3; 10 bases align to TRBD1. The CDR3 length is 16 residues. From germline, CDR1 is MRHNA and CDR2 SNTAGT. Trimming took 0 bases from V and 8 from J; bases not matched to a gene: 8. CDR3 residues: CASSDSTGTGAVTQYF. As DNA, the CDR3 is TGTGCCAGCAGTGACTCGACCGGGACAGGGGCAGTTACGCAGTATTTT.

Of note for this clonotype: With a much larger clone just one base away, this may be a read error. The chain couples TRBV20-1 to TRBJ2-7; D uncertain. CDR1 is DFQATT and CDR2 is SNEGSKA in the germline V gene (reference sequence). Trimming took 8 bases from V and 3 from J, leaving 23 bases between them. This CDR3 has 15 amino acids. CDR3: CSTPGLLSGFYEQYF. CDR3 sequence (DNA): TGCAGTACTCCGGGCCTCCTCTCCGGGTTCTACGAGCAGTACTTC.

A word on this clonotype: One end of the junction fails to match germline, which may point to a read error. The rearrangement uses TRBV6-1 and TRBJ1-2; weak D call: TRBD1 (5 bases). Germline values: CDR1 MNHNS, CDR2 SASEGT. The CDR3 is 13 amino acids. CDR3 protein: CVSQSGEVYGYTF. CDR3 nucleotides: TGTGTCAGCCAATCGGGGGAAGTCTATGGCTACACCTTC.

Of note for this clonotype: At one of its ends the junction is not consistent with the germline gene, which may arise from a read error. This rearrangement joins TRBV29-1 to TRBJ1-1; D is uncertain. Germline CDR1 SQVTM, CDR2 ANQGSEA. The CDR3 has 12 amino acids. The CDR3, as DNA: TGTAGCGTTGACAATGGACGCACTGAAGCTTTCTTT. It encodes CSVDNGRTEAFF.